This is a list of T cell receptor beta chains from one sample in a study of neurological immune-mediated disorders. One entry per CDR3 protein results from TCRdb running MiXCR on the 5' RACE reads. The sample comprises over 25,000 distinct CDR3 sequences, about 1.6% of which are singletons, and approximately 9.2% rests with the top ten. Sample: PBMCs. These receptors all stem from a woman under 40 with multiple sclerosis. Each CDR3 is given without its conserved first and last residue. D genes are given only for firm matches. Clone sizes are shown as how often the clone was seen (once, few, many) or a class if it is expanded.

V gene | clone size | D gene | CDR3 protein
TRBV5-6 | many | TRBD1 | ASSATGTTNEKLF
TRBV20-1 | medium-sized | TRBD2 | SARGASGAPSYEQY
TRBV7-2 | many | TRBD1 | ASSSNQGTGEYEKLF
TRBV3-1 | many | NA | ASSQSTTMIYIQY
TRBV12-3/TRBV12-4 | many | NA | ASTREGGGYNEQF
TRBV12-3/TRBV12-4 | many | TRBD1 | ASSRTGAEQY
TRBV12-3/TRBV12-4 | few | NA | ASSSRGARKNTEAF
TRBV20-1 | medium-sized | TRBD2 | SAKLAGDTGELF
TRBV20-1 | many | NA | SARDPGRLTDTQY
TRBV2 | many | NA | ASSWDRYEQY
TRBV24-1 | many | NA | ATSDPRQRTDTQY
TRBV25-1 | many | NA | ASSKTGNTIY
TRBV12-5 | many | NA | ASGLAGKPERYNEQF
TRBV7-2 | many | TRBD1 | ASSRGQGGETQY
TRBV9 | many | NA | ASSVVPRDEQF
TRBV20-1 | many | NA | SARRTDTQY
TRBV7-2 | many | NA | ASRLQETQY
TRBV12-3/TRBV12-4 | many | TRBD1 | ASRSGTGTYEQY
TRBV4-3 | many | NA | ASSHPDRNTGELF
TRBV20-1 | many | NA | SAREDTQY
TRBV6-6 | many | NA | ASSQLGGYEQY
TRBV5-1 | many | NA | ATYSGFGSTEAF
TRBV20-1 | many | NA | SPQEGQTQFVYGYT
TRBV20-1 | many | NA | SARSGGGTDTQY
TRBV7-2 | many | TRBD1 | ASSAWDRGITGELF
TRBV6-1 | many | NA | ASSVPGHIDEQY
TRBV9 | many | NA | ASSVASSSYEQY